This TCR beta chain came from a study of T cell repertoires in cytomegalovirus infection. TCRdb recomputed calls from the reads with MiXCR, one row per CDR3 protein. The repertoire holds about 260,000 distinct CDR3 sequences, with roughly 13% as singletons. Whole-study results and caveats: HLA-C-restricted CMV clonotypes gave the most frequent clonotype in two of eight donors.

This clonotype turned up a few times. Its cognate antigen is unknown. Germline V CDR1 and CDR2: SEHNR, FQNEAQ (reference sequence). Trimming cost V 4 bases and J 3 bases, with 21 bases left between them. There are 17 residues in the CDR3. The sample was PBMCs. This TCR derives from a human donor in good health (CMV status not recorded). Some clones in this sample may be carry-over from other donors' samples. This chain connects TRBV7-9 to TRBJ1-1, with D possibly being TRBD1 (6 bases). This chain's CDR3 is CASSSGMGGRRDTEAFF. CDR3 DNA: TGTGCCAGCAGCTCCGGCATGGGGGGGCGCAGGGACACTGAAGCTTTCTTT.